This entry lists 20 T cell receptor beta chains sequenced from one sample in a study of T cell clones after liver transplantation. Only in-frame clones appear in the TCRdb table, and some are missing; sequencing was by immunoSEQ multiplex PCR. The sample shows 72,000 or so clones, approximately 82% of them seen only once. Sequenced material: CD4+ T cells from blood, taken at the 22-month timepoint. These receptors all stem from a human patient who received a liver transplant. The T cells may come from the graft donor.

The chain couples TRBV11-2 to TRBJ2-7, with D perhaps matching TRBD2 (7 bases). V was trimmed by 2 bases and J by 5 bases, leaving 22 bases between them. Germline V gene data show CDR1 as SGHAT and CDR2 as FQNNGV. This CDR3 spans 17 amino acids. The CDR3 sequence is CASSLRSSGGADNEQYF. The CDR3 region has the DNA TGTGCCAGCAGCTTAAGATCTTCGGGGGGCGCCGACAACGAGCAGTACTTC. The whole variable domain, filled in from reference TRBV11-2 and TRBJ2-7, reads EAGVAQSPRYKIIEKRQSVAFWCNPISGHATLYWYQQILGQGPKLLIQFQNNGVVDDSQLPKDRFSAERLKGVDSTLKIQPAKLEDSAVYLCASSLRSSGGADNEQYFGPGTRLTVT.

The gene calls are TRBV5-5 and TRBJ1-2; 7 bases map to TRBD1. This CDR3 is built from 15 residues. Germline CDR1 is SGHKS and CDR2 is YYEKEE (reference sequence). V trimming: 4 bases; J trimming: 0 bases; junction bases outside the gene matches: 6. For the CDR3, the DNA is TGTGCCAGCAGCAGATGGACAGGTACTAACTATGGCTACACCTTC. It codes for CASSRWTGTNYGYTF.

The V and J genes are TRBV5-1 and TRBJ1-1, with unresolved D. Per germline, CDR1 SGHRS and CDR2 YFSETQ. This CDR3 has 12 amino acids. Trimming took 2 bases from V and 5 from J, leaving 7 bases between them. The CDR3 DNA is TGCGCCAGCAGCTTAGGGTGGACTGAAGCTTTCTTT. This encodes CASSLGWTEAFF.

This clone was detected only a few times. The chain couples TRBV16 to TRBJ1-2, with 7 bases matching TRBD1. CDR3 length: 14 amino acids. V trimming: 0 bases; J trimming: 5 bases; junction bases outside the gene matches: 3. Germline CDR1 KGHSY, CDR2 FQNENV. The CDR3 DNA reads as TGTGCCAGCAGCCAATCGCAACAGGGGTATGGCTACACCTTC. Translating it yields CASSQSQQGYGYTF.

In this sample, this clone turned up once. J is TRBJ2-5 and V is TRBV5-4; the match to TRBD2 covers 14 bases. Germline V gene lookup returns CDR1 SGHNT and CDR2 YYREEE (reference sequence). The CDR3 length is 16 residues. V gave up 4 bases and J gave up 5 bases; unmatched junction bases: 7. Written as DNA, the CDR3 is TGTGCCAGCAGCCTATGGACTAGCGGGGGGAGGGAGACCCAGTACTTC. It is translated as CASSLWTSGGRETQYF.

Written as DNA, the CDR3 is TGTGCCAGCAGCTTTGATTCGATGGATGGCTACACCTTC. Translated, it gives CASSFDSMDGYTF. This rearrangement joins TRBV7-9 to TRBJ1-2; D is ambiguous. The CDR3 consists of 13 residues. The ends were cut back, 3 bases at V and 6 bases at J, with 11 bases in the middle. Germline values: CDR1 SEHNR, CDR2 FQNEAQ (reference sequence).

The rearrangement uses TRBV27 and TRBJ1-2; 8 positions match TRBD1. The V gene's germline CDR1 is MNHEY and CDR2 SMNVEV (reference sequence). CDR3 length equals 15 residues. J was trimmed by 0 bases and V by 5 bases; bases with no gene match: 5. Here the CDR3 reads CASSPQGGTNYGYTF. The CDR3, as DNA: TGTGCCAGCAGTCCACAGGGGGGAACTAACTATGGCTACACCTTC.

This chain uses TRBV11-1 with TRBJ1-1; no clear D. CDR1 is SGHAT and CDR2 is FQDESV in the germline V gene (reference sequence). Trimming pared 7 bases from V and 1 base from J, leaving 10 bases between. The CDR3 extends over 13 amino acids. The chain's CDR3 is CASNQHANTEAFF. CDR3 in DNA: TGTGCCAGCAACCAGCATGCGAACACTGAAGCTTTCTTT.

The chain is built from TRBV7-2 and TRBJ2-5; D not certain. V shed 5 bases and J shed 5 bases, with 12 bases lying between them. The CDR3 sequence is 13 residues long. Per germline, CDR1 SGHTA and CDR2 FQGNSA. As DNA, the CDR3 is TGTGCCAGCAGCAAGCGACCCCGGGAGACCCAGTACTTC. Its translation: CASSKRPRETQYF.

There are a few counts of this clone. The genes are TRBV2 and TRBJ2-5; 7 positions agree with TRBD1. The V segment lost 7 bases and the J segment 2 bases; nucleotides outside the gene matches: 13. Germline CDR1 and CDR2: SNHLY and FYNNEI. This CDR3 is built from 16 residues. The CDR3 coding sequence is TGTGCCAGCATGGGGGCGGACAGGCCCCTTCAAGAGACCCAGTACTTC. It yields the protein CASMGADRPLQETQYF. Drawing the rest from reference TRBV2 and TRBJ2-5, the complete variable domain is EPEVTQTPSHQVTQMGQEVILRCVPISNHLYFYWYRQILGQKVEFLVSFYNNEISEKSEIFDDQFSVERPDGSNFTLKIRSTKLEDSAMYFCASMGADRPLQETQYFGPGTRLLVL.

The chain joins TRBV4-1 to TRBJ1-2, with D tentatively TRBD1 (5 bases). CDR1 is MGHRA, CDR2 YSYEKL, per germline. This CDR3 has 15 residues. The V and J ends lost 3 bases and 1 base respectively, with 12 bases between them. This CDR3 is CASSHEAGNNYGYTF. The CDR3 DNA reads TGCGCCAGCAGCCACGAGGCAGGGAATAACTATGGCTACACCTTC.

This sequence joins TRBV6-1 and TRBJ1-5; D may be TRBD1 (5 bases). Germline CDR1 is MNHNS and CDR2 is SASEGT. V lost 4 bases and J lost 0, with 13 bases in between. CDR3 length: 16 amino acids. CDR3 coding DNA: TGTGCCAGCAGTGGCTTACAGGTAACTAGCAATCAGCCCCAGCATTTT. Protein sequence: CASSGLQVTSNQPQHF.

The rearrangement uses TRBV5-6 and TRBJ2-2; TRBD2 matches at 10 bases. This CDR3 has 15 amino acids. Germline V CDR1 and CDR2: SGHDT, YYEEEE. V trimming: 0 bases; J trimming: 8 bases; junction bases outside the gene matches: 4. The CDR3 spells CASSLGPTSGGELFF. The CDR3 nucleotides are TGTGCCAGCAGCTTGGGACCGACTAGCGGGGGGGAGCTGTTTTTT.

This chain joins TRBV6-6 and TRBJ2-7; maybe TRBD2 (5 bases). The CDR3 has 11 amino acids. Germline CDR1 MNHNY, CDR2 SVGAGI (reference sequence). The V gene lost 7 bases and the J gene lost 6 bases, with 10 bases spanning the gap. In DNA form, the CDR3 reads TGTGCCAGCACCGGCCGGGGCGAGCAGTACTTC. Its translation: CASTGRGEQYF.

J is TRBJ1-5 and V is TRBV29-1, with a possible D match to TRBD1 (6 bases). The CDR3 has 15 amino acids. Per the germline V gene, CDR1 is SQVTM and CDR2 is ANQGSEA. Between the trimmed V and J ends, which lost 4 bases and 11 bases, there was a span of 24 bases. The CDR3 here is CSVATGGGGRVAQHF. DNA for the CDR3: TGCAGCGTTGCTACGGGAGGGGGAGGACGTGTAGCCCAGCATTTT.

The rearrangement links TRBV25-1 to TRBJ2-1, with 8 bases fitting TRBD2. V was pared by 3 bases and J by 0 bases, with 7 bases of the junction left unmatched. The CDR3 runs to 17 residues. The V gene's germline CDR1 is MGHDK and CDR2 SYGVNS. For the CDR3, the DNA is TGTGCCAGCAGTGATTTTACTAGCGGAAGCTCCTACAATGAGCAGTTCTTC. This gives the protein CASSDFTSGSSYNEQFF.

The chain combines TRBV5-6 with TRBJ1-5; D is possibly TRBD1 (5 bases). Trimming left V 0 bases short and J 7 bases short, with 8 bases between. Germline-derived CDR1 and CDR2 are SGHDT and YYEEEE. The CDR3 has 13 amino acids. The CDR3 sequence is CASSLVQAQPQHF. In DNA form, the CDR3 reads TGTGCCAGCAGCTTGGTACAGGCCCAGCCCCAGCATTTT.

The chain joins TRBV19 to TRBJ1-6; D uncertain. V shed 4 bases and J shed 10 bases, with 17 bases lying between them. Germline V CDR1 and CDR2: LNHDA, SQIVND (reference sequence). There are 15 residues in the CDR3. DNA for the CDR3: TGTGCCAGTAGTAAATCGACGGTTCCCAACTCACCCCTCCACTTT. As protein: CASSKSTVPNSPLHF. Full variable domain (rest looked up from reference TRBV19 and TRBJ1-6): DGGITQSPKYLFRKEGQNVTLSCEQNLNHDAMYWYRQDPGQGLRLIYYSQIVNDFQKGDIAEGYSVSREKKESFPLTVTSAQKNPTAFYLCASSKSTVPNSPLHFGNGTRLTVT.

The chain carries TRBV5-1 and TRBJ2-1; D assignment may be TRBD1 or TRBD2 (5 bases each). CDR3 size: 16 residues. Germline CDR1 SGHRS, CDR2 YFSETQ. Trimming stripped 5 bases from V and 0 bases from J, with 15 bases between. CDR3 loop: CASSRGGGSSYNEQFF. DNA for the CDR3: TGCGCCAGCAGTCGGGGCGGCGGAAGCTCCTACAATGAGCAGTTCTTC.

The rearrangement links TRBV27 to TRBJ1-4; TRBD1 agrees at 7 bases. J lost 1 base, V lost 5 bases, and 4 bases had no gene match. The CDR3 contains 15 residues. Germline V gives CDR1 MNHEY, CDR2 SMNVEV (reference sequence). CDR3 DNA: TGTGCCAGCAGTCCGGGGACAGTAACTAATGAAAAACTGTTTTTT. The encoded protein is CASSPGTVTNEKLFF.